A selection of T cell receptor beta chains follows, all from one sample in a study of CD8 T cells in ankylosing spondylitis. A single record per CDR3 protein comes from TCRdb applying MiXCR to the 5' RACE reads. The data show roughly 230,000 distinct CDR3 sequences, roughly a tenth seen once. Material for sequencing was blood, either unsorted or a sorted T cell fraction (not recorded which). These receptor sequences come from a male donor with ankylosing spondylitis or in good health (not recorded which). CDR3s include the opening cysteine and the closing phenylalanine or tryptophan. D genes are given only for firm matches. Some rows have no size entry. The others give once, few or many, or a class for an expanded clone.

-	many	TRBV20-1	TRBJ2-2	CSASRPNTGELFF	TGCAGTGCTAGCAGACCCAACACCGGGGAGCTGTTTTTT
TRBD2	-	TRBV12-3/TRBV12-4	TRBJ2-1	CASRSLAGALYNEQFF	TGTGCCAGCAGAAGTCTAGCGGGAGCTTTATACAATGAGCAGTTCTTC
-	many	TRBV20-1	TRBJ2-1	CSARGGSLYNEQFF	TGCAGTGCTAGAGGAGGGTCCCTCTACAATGAGCAGTTCTTC
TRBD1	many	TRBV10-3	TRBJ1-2	CAISGTGQQYGYTF	TGTGCCATCAGTGGTACGGGACAGCAGTATGGCTACACCTTC
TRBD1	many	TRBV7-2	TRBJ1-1	CASSSGTVNTEAFF	TGTGCCAGCAGCTCCGGGACAGTCAACACTGAAGCTTTCTTT
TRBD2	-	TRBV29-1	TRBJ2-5	CSVVTSGVQETQYF	TGCAGCGTTGTAACTAGCGGGGTTCAAGAGACCCAGTACTTC
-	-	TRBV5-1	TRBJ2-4	CASSFAGAKGENIQYF	TGCGCCAGCAGCTTTGCGGGGGCCAAAGGAGAGAACATTCAGTACTTC
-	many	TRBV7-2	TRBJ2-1	CASSSRTSYNEQFF	TGTGCCAGCAGCTCCAGGACGTCCTACAATGAGCAGTTCTTC
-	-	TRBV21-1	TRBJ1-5	CASSRARSQAISNQPQHF	TGTGCCAGCAGCAGGGCCCGGAGCCAGGCGATAAGCAATCAGCCCCAGCATTTT
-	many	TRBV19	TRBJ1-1	CASSIRASKEAFF	TGTGCCAGTAGTATTCGGGCGTCGAAGGAGGCTTTCTTT
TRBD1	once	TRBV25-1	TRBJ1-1	CASSRRQGRYTEAFF	TGTGCCAGCAGTCGTCGACAGGGGCGATACACTGAAGCTTTCTTT
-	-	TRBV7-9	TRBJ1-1	CASSPTDRDTEAFF	TGTGCCAGCAGCCCTACCGACCGCGACACTGAAGCTTTCTTT
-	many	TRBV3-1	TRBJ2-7	CASSQEQAIYEQYF	TGTGCCAGCAGCCAAGAGCAGGCCATTTACGAGCAGTACTTC
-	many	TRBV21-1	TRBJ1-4	CASSQKWSQGNEKLFF	TGTGCCAGCAGCCAAAAGTGGTCACAGGGTAATGAAAAACTGTTTTTT
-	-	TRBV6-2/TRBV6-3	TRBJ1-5	CASSYRGQKNQPQHF	TGTGCCAGCAGTTACCGAGGACAGAAGAATCAGCCCCAGCATTTT
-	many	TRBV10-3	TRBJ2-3	CAISDRGSTDTQYF	TGTGCCATCAGTGATAGAGGGAGCACAGATACGCAGTATTTT
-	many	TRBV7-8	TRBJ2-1	CASSLVEGPANEQFF	TGTGCCAGCAGCTTAGTAGAGGGACCGGCGAATGAGCAGTTCTTC
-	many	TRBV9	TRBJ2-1	CASSALNNEQFF	TGTGCCAGCAGCGCTCTTAACAATGAGCAGTTCTTC
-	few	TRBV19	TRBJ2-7	CASSIGLGTLYEQYF	TGTGCCAGTAGTATAGGATTGGGGACCCTATACGAGCAGTACTTC
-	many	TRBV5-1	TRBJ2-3	CASSSQLRDTQYF	TGCGCCAGCAGCTCCCAGTTACGAGATACGCAGTATTTT
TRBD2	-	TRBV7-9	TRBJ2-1	CASSLVASGGNEQFF	TGTGCCAGCAGCTTAGTAGCTAGCGGAGGAAATGAGCAGTTCTTC
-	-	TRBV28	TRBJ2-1	CASSLGSLSYNEQFF	TGTGCCAGCAGTTTAGGGAGCTTATCCTACAATGAGCAGTTCTTC
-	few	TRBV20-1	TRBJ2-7	CSAPLGVAYEQYF	TGCAGTGCGCCCCTGGGAGTCGCCTACGAGCAGTACTTC
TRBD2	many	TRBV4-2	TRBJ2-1	CASSQEFLGGGANEQFF	TGTGCCAGCAGCCAGGAATTCCTAGGCGGGGGGGCCAATGAGCAGTTCTTC
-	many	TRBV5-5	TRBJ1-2	CASSLRETTEGYTF	TGTGCCAGCAGCTTGCGCGAGACCACGGAAGGCTACACCTTC
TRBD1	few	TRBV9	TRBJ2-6	CASSGGRGTGFSGANVLTF	TGTGCCAGCAGCGGGGGGCGAGGGACAGGTTTCTCTGGGGCCAACGTCCTGACTTTC
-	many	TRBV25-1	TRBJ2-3	CASSDRRGAYTDTQYF	TGTGCCAGCAGTGACAGGCGCGGGGCATACACAGATACGCAGTATTTT
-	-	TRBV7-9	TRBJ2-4	CASSSPAGNIQYF	TGTGCCAGCAGCTCCCCGGCGGGGAACATTCAGTACTTC
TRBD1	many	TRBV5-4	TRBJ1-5	CASSLQGASQPQHF	TGTGCCAGCAGCTTACAGGGGGCTAGTCAGCCCCAGCATTTT
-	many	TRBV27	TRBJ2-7	CASSAGYEQYF	TGTGCCAGCAGTGCAGGGTACGAGCAGTACTTC
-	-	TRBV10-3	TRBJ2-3	CATRLTGAATDTQYF	TGTGCCACGCGATTGACGGGAGCCGCCACAGATACGCAGTATTTT
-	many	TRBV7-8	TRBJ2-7	CASSLGQPYEQYF	TGTGCCAGCAGCTTAGGGCAGCCCTACGAGCAGTACTTC
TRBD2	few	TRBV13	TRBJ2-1	CASSTFLAGGPFEQFF	TGTGCCAGCAGCACCTTTCTAGCGGGGGGGCCTTTTGAGCAGTTCTTC
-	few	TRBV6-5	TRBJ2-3	CASSYSISAWDTQYF	TGTGCCAGCAGTTACTCGATATCCGCCTGGGATACGCAGTATTTT
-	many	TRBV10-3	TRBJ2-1	CAVLRDSSYNEQFF	TGTGCCGTTCTACGCGACTCATCCTACAATGAGCAGTTCTTC
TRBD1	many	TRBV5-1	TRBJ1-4	CASSPRGAEKLFF	TGCGCCAGCAGCCCCAGGGGGGCAGAAAAACTGTTTTTT
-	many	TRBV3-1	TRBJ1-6	CASSQDRNSPLHF	TGTGCCAGCAGCCAAGACCGGAATTCACCCCTCCACTTT
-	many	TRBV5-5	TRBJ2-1	CASSLDTTYHLNEQFF	TGTGCCAGCAGCTTGGATACCACGTACCACCTTAATGAGCAGTTCTTC
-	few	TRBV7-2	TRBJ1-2	CASVEPGSHGYTF	TGTGCCAGCGTGGAGCCAGGGAGCCATGGCTACACCTTC
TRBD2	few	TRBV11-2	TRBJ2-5	CASSLDRLAGGRRPETQYF	TGTGCCAGCAGCTTAGATCGGCTAGCGGGGGGCAGGAGACCAGAGACCCAGTACTTC
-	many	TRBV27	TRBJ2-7	CASSSPGSSYEQYF	TGTGCCAGCAGTTCCCCGGGGAGCTCCTACGAGCAGTACTTC
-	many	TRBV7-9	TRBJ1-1	CASSTSGGLAEAFF	TGTGCCAGCAGCACGTCCGGGGGCCTCGCTGAAGCTTTCTTT
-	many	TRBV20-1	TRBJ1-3	CSARDQGLGNTIYF	TGCAGTGCTAGAGATCAGGGCCTTGGAAACACCATATATTTT
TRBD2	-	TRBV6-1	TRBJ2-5	CASRERGGQETQYF	TGTGCCAGCAGAGAGCGGGGGGGCCAAGAGACCCAGTACTTC
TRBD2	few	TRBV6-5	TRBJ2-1	CASRPPSGRFDEQFF	TGTGCCAGCAGACCTCCTAGCGGGAGGTTCGATGAGCAGTTCTTC
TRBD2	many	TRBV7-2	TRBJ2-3	CASSSWGLAGRTDTQYF	TGTGCCAGCAGCTCTTGGGGACTAGCGGGCCGCACAGATACGCAGTATTTT
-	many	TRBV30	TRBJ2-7	CAWSVDSSYEQYF	TGTGCCTGGAGTGTCGACAGTTCCTACGAGCAGTACTTC
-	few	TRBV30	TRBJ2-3	CAWSRDSRTDTQYF	TGTGCCTGGAGTCGGGACTCTCGCACAGATACGCAGTATTTT
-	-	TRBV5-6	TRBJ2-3	CASSFAEALPQDTQYF	TGTGCCAGCAGCTTCGCCGAGGCCCTGCCTCAGGATACGCAGTATTTT
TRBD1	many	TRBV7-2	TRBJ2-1	CALWDRAHNEQFF	TGTGCCCTTTGGGACAGGGCCCACAATGAGCAGTTCTTC
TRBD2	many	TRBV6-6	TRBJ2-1	CASSILAGDEQFF	TGTGCCAGCAGTATACTAGCGGGGGATGAGCAGTTCTTC
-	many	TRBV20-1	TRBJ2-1	CSARGTSFYNEQFF	TGCAGTGCTAGAGGCACTAGCTTCTACAATGAGCAGTTCTTC
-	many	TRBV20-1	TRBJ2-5	CSARMRGLSGETQYF	TGCAGTGCTAGAATGCGCGGGCTGAGCGGGGAGACCCAGTACTTC
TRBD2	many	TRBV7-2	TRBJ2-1	CASTYRGGLTEQFF	TGTGCCAGCACCTACCGGGGGGGCCTTACCGAGCAGTTCTTC
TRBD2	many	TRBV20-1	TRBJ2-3	CSEGLAGTDTQYF	TGCAGTGAGGGACTAGCAGGAACAGATACGCAGTATTTT
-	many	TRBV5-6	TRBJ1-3	CASSRSGYSNTIYF	TGTGCCAGCAGCAGGAGCGGCTACAGCAACACCATATATTTT
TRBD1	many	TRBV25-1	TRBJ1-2	CASSESTGRRGGYTF	TGTGCCAGCAGTGAATCGACAGGGAGAAGAGGTGGCTACACCTTC